This T cell receptor (beta chain) was observed in a study of T cells in Graves' hyperthyroidism and ophthalmopathy. This clonotype occurred many times. Its antigen is unknown. Study-wide results and limits: Separation of ophthalmopathy from stable hyperthyroidism was achieved by a 13 V-J model. Peripheral blood also featured most of the thyroid clonotypes expanded above 0.001.

Patients with ophthalmopathy all had a Clinical Activity Score of at least 3, a NOSPECS grade of at least 4 and duration under 3 months. V lost 2 bases and J lost 8; bases outside the gene matches: 3. Germline assignment: CDR1 GTSNPN and CDR2 SVGIG (reference sequence). The CDR3 covers 13 residues. Amplification of TCR beta CDR3 regions used RNA as the template. Primed by the HTBI set, a first-round RT-PCR was run on the TCR CDR3. TCRdb analysed the multiplex PCR reads with MiXCR anew, one entry per CDR3 protein. The sample has a few hundred thousand distinct CDR3 sequences, roughly 17% seen once. The source is a woman aged 18-35 years with Graves' ophthalmopathy. Sequences were obtained from blood. V is TRBV30 and J is TRBJ1-6; 7 bases agree with TRBD1. The CDR3 DNA is TGTGCCTGGAGTCTAGACAGGGATTCACCCCTCCACTTT. Translated: CAWSLDRDSPLHF.